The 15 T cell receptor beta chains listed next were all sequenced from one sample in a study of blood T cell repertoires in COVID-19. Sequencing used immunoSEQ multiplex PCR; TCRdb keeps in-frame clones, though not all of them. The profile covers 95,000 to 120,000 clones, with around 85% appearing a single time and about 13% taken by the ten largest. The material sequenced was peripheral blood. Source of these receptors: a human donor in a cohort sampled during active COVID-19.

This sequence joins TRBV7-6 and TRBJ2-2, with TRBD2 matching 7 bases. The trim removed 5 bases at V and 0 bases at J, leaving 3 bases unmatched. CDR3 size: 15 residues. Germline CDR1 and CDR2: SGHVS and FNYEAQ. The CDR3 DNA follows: TGTGCCAGCAGCGGGGGGGGGACGAACACCGGGGAGCTGTTTTTT. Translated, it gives CASSGGGTNTGELFF.

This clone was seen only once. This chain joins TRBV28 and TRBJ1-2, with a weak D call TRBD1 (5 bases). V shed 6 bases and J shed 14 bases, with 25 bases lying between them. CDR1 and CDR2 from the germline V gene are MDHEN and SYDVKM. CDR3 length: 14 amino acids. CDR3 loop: CASRERGADPRWTF. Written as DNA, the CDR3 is TGTGCCAGCAGGGAAAGGGGCGCGGACCCCCGGTGGACCTTC.

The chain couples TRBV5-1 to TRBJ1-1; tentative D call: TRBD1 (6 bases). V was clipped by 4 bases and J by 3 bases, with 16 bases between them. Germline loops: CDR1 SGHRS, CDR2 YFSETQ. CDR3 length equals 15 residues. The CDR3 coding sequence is TGCGCCAGCAGCCAAGCGGGACACCCGGACACTGAAGCTTTCTTT. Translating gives CASSQAGHPDTEAFF. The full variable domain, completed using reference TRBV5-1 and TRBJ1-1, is KAGVTQTPRYLIKTRGQQVTLSCSPISGHRSVSWYQQTPGQGLQFLFEYFSETQRNKGNFPGRFSGRQFSNSRSEMNVSTLELGDSALYLCASSQAGHPDTEAFFGQGTRLTVV.

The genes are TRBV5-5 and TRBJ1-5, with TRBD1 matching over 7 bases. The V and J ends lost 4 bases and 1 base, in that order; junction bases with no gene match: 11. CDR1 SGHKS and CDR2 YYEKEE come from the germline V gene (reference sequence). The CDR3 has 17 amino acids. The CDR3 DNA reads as TGTGCCAGCAGCCCCGGGACAGTAACTTGGAGCAATCAGCCCCAGCATTTT. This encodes CASSPGTVTWSNQPQHF.

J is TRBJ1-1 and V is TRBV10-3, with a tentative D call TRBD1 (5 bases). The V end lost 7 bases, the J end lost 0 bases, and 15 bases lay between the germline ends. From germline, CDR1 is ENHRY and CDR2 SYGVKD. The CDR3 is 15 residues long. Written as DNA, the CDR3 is TGTGCCATCAAGCCAGGGCAGGCCATGAACACTGAAGCTTTCTTT. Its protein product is CAIKPGQAMNTEAFF.

This CDR3 reads CASSAHGGAGNEQFF. The CDR3, as DNA: TGTGCCAGCAGTGCACACGGGGGGGCCGGGAATGAGCAGTTCTTC. The gene calls are TRBV25-1 and TRBJ2-1, with TRBD2 matching 8 bases. This CDR3 contains 15 residues. V shed 4 bases, J shed 7 bases, and the junction held 9 bases outside the gene matches. Germline V lookup: CDR1 MGHDK, CDR2 SYGVNS.

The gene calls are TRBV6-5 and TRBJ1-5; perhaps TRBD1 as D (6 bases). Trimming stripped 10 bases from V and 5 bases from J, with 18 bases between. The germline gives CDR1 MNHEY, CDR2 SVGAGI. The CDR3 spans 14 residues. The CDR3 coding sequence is TGTGCCATTCCAGGGGCCAAACATGATCAGCCCCAGCATTTT. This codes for CAIPGAKHDQPQHF.

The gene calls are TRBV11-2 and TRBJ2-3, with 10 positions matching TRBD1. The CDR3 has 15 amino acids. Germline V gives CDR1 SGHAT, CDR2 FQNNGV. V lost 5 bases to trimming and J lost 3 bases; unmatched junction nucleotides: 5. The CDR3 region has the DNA TGTGCCAGCAGCGGCCGGGACAGGGGTACAGATACGCAGTATTTT. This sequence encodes CASSGRDRGTDTQYF.

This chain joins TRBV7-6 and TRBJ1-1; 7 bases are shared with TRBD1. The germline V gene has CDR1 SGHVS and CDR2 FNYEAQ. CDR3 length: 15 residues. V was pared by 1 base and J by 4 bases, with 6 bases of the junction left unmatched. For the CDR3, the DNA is TGTGCCAGCAGCTTAGTCGGGACAGTGGGCACTGAAGCTTTCTTT. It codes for CASSLVGTVGTEAFF. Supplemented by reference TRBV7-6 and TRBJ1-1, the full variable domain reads GAGVSQSPRYKVTKRGQDVALRCDPISGHVSLYWYRQALGQGPEFLTYFNYEAQQDKSGLPNDRFSAERPEGSISTLTIQRTEQRDSAMYRCASSLVGTVGTEAFFGQGTRLTVV.

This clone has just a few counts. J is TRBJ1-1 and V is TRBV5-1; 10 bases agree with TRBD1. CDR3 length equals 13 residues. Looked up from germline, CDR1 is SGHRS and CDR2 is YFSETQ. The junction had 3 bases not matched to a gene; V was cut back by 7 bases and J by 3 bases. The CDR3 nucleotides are TGCGCCAGCCAGACAGGGGGCGACACTGAAGCTTTCTTT. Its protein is CASQTGGDTEAFF. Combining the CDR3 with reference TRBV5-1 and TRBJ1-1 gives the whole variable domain KAGVTQTPRYLIKTRGQQVTLSCSPISGHRSVSWYQQTPGQGLQFLFEYFSETQRNKGNFPGRFSGRQFSNSRSEMNVSTLELGDSALYLCASQTGGDTEAFFGQGTRLTVV.

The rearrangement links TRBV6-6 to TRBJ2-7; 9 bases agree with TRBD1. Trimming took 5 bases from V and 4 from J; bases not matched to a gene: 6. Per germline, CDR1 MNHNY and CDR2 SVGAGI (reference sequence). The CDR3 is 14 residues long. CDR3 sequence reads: CASSRQGQGYEQYF. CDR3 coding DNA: TGTGCCAGCAGTCGACAGGGACAGGGTTACGAGCAGTACTTC.

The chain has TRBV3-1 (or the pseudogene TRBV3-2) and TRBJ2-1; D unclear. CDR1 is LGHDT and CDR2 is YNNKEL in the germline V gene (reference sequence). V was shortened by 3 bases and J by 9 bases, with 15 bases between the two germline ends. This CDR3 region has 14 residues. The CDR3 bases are TGTGCCAGCAGCCAGAATCTAGTAGTTCCTGAGCAGTTCTTC. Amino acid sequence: CASSQNLVVPEQFF.

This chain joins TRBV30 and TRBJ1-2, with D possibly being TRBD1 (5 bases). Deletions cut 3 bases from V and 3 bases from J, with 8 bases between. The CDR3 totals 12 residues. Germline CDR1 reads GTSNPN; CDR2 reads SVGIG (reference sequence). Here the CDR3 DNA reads TGTGCCTGGAGCCCGGGGGACTATGGCTACACCTTC. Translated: CAWSPGDYGYTF.

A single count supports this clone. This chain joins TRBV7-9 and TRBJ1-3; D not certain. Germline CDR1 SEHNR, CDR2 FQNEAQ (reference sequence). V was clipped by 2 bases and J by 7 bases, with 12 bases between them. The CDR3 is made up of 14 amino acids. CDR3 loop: CASSLNMAANTIYF. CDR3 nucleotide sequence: TGTGCCAGCAGCTTAAACATGGCGGCGAACACCATATATTTT.

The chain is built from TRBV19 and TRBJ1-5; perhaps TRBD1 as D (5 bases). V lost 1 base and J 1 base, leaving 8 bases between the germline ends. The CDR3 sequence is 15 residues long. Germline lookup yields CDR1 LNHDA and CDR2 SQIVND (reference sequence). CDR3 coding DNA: TGTGCCAGTAGTATAGCGGCAGGGAGCAATCAGCCCCAGCATTTT. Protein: CASSIAAGSNQPQHF.